This T cell receptor beta chain was captured in a study of blood T cell repertoires in COVID-19. Overall study context: Samples of COVID-19 (acute and convalescent) were obtained from the United States, Italy and Spain.

This clone was counted between two and nine times. Authors' methods: Reference gene primer amplification gave nucleated cell count estimates. Repertoires were generated with immunoSEQ multiplex PCR, while TCRdb's copy carries only in-frame clones and drops some. D and trimming were read from the DNA, whereas the V and J calls and clone size are those reported in that table. The table includes just over 300,000 clones, approximately 84% detected once. The germline V gene has CDR1 KGHDR and CDR2 SFDVKD. After removal of 4 bases from V and 6 bases from J, the junction contained 10 bases not matched to a gene. This CDR3 comprises 17 residues. Recruits, aged roughly 18 to 95 years, lived in roughly 22 US areas. Membership in each cohort depended on participant-reported clinical history.

The sequence came from a man younger than 40 who had recovered from COVID-19. The chain uses TRBV24-1 and TRBJ2-3; the match to TRBD2 covers 12 bases. Sequencing was carried out using PBMCs or T cells enriched from blood (not recorded which). CDR3 in DNA: TGTGCCACCAGTGACCCCATGACTAGCGGGAGTGGCGATACGCAGTATTTT. Translating gives CATSDPMTSGSGDTQYF.